This TCR beta chain was found in a study of blood T cell repertoires in COVID-19. Enrolled through a virtual design, the participants were between roughly 18 and 90 years of age and came from 24 US areas. The study assigned cohorts using participant-reported clinical history. Two negative PCRs, clearance, or symptom resolution characterized the recovered Cohort 3 donors. Trimming took 6 bases from V and 5 from J; bases not matched to a gene: 14. Germline loops: CDR1 MNHEY, CDR2 SMNVEV (reference sequence). This CDR3 region has 16 residues. Generated by immunoSEQ multiplex PCR, the TCRdb table keeps only in-frame clones and is missing some. The sample yields 80,000 to 130,000 clones, just over 85% seen once.

The clonotype was recovered from a woman aged 50 to 60 who had recovered from COVID-19. The sequencing input was PBMCs or T cells enriched from blood (not recorded which). V usage is TRBV27 and J usage is TRBJ2-3; 7 positions agree with TRBD1. Here the CDR3 reads CASRPRGLGVVDTQYF. Here the CDR3 DNA reads TGTGCCAGCAGACCCAGGGGGTTGGGAGTAGTAGATACGCAGTATTTT.